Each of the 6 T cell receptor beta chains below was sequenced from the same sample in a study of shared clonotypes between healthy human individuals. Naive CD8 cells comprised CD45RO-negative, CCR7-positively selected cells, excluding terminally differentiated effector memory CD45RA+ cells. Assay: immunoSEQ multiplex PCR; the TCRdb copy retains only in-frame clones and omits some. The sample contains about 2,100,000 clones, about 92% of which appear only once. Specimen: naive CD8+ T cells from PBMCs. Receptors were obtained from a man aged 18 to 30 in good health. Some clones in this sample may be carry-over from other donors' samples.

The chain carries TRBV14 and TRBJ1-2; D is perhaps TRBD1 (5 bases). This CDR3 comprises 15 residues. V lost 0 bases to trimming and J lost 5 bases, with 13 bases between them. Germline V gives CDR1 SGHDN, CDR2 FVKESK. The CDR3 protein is CASSQDVRGRYGYTF. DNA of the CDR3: TGTGCCAGCAGCCAAGATGTGCGGGGCCGATATGGCTACACCTTC.

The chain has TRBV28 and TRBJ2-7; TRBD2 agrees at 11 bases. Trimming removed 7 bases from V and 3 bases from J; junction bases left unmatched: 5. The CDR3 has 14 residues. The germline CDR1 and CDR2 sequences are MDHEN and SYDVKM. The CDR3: CASTLAGGYYEQYF. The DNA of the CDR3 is TGTGCCAGCACCTTAGCGGGAGGGTACTACGAGCAGTACTTC.

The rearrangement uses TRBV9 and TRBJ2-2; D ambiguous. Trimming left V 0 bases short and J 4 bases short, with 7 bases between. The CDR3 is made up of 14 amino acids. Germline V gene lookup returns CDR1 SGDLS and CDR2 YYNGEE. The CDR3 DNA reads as TGTGCCAGCAGCGTAGCCCCGGGCACCGGGGAGCTGTTTTTT. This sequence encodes CASSVAPGTGELFF.

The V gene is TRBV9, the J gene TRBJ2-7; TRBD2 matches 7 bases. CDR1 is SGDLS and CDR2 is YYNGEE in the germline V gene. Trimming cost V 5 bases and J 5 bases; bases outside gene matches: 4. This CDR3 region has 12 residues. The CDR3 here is CASSGGEHEQYF. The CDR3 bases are TGTGCCAGCAGTGGGGGGGAACACGAGCAGTACTTC.

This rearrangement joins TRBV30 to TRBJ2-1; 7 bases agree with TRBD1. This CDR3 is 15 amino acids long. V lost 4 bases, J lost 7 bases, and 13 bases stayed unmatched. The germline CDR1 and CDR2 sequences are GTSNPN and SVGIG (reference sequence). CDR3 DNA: TGTGCCTGGACTAAGGACAGGTCACCAAATAATGAGCAGTTCTTC. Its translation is CAWTKDRSPNNEQFF.

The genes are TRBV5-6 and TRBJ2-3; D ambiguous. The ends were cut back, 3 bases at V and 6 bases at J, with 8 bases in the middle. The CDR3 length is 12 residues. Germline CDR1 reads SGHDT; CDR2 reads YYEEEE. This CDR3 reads CASSWLGDTQYF. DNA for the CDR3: TGTGCCAGCAGCTGGCTGGGGGATACGCAGTATTTT.